Following are 9 T cell receptor beta chains from one sample sequenced in a study of shared clonotypes between healthy human individuals. TCRdb keeps only in-frame clones here, not all; method: immunoSEQ multiplex PCR. Of over 1.4 million clones in the sample, 96% were seen once. Source material: naive CD4+ T cells sorted from blood. The subset was: CD45RA+ positively selected. The receptors stem from a man aged 25 to 40 in good health.

V usage is TRBV7-6 and J usage is TRBJ2-1, with 14 bases that match TRBD2. The V and J ends lost 0 bases and 8 bases, in that order; junction bases with no gene match: 15. Germline loops: CDR1 SGHVS, CDR2 FNYEAQ. The CDR3 covers 20 residues. The CDR3 loop is CASSLAPRLAGTSGSHEQFF. In DNA, the CDR3 is TGTGCCAGCAGCTTAGCGCCCAGACTGGCCGGGACTAGCGGGAGCCATGAGCAGTTCTTC.

The chain employs TRBV18 and TRBJ2-7; maybe TRBD2 (6 bases). Deletions cut 3 bases from V and 2 bases from J, with 11 bases between. CDR1 is KGHSH, CDR2 LQKENI, per germline. This CDR3 has 14 residues. CDR3 sequence (DNA): TGTGCCAGCTCACCCAAGGAGGGCCCCTACGAGCAGTACTTC. Translated: CASSPKEGPYEQYF.

The chain is built from TRBV4-1 and TRBJ2-5; either TRBD1 or TRBD2 may fit D (5 bases each). Germline loops: CDR1 MGHRA, CDR2 YSYEKL. This CDR3 is built from 15 residues. V was trimmed by 3 bases and J by 4 bases, leaving 15 bases between them. CDR3 sequence reads: CASSQAGTDGETQYF. CDR3 bases: TGCGCCAGCAGCCAGGCCGGGACCGACGGAGAGACCCAGTACTTC.

The chain couples TRBV5-4 to TRBJ2-5; D unresolved. The V gene's germline CDR1 is SGHNT and CDR2 YYREEE (reference sequence). CDR3 length: 11 residues. Trimming cost V 4 bases and J 3 bases, with 4 bases left between them. The CDR3 spells CASSVEETQYF. The CDR3 nucleotides read TGTGCCAGCAGCGTCGAAGAGACCCAGTACTTC. The full variable domain, with the rest looked up from reference TRBV5-4 and TRBJ2-5, is ETGVTQSPTHLIKTRGQQVTLRCSSQSGHNTVSWYQQALGQGPQFIFQYYREEENGRGNFPPRFSGLQFPNYSSELNVNALELDDSALYLCASSVEETQYFGPGTRLLVL.

V and J are TRBV13 and TRBJ1-2; no firm D call. This CDR3 is 17 amino acids long. V was pared by 0 bases and J by 8 bases, with 22 bases between. The germline gives CDR1 PRHDT, CDR2 FYEKMQ (reference sequence). The CDR3 nucleotides are TGTGCCAGCAGCTTAGGCCTAAAGGTCAGCAAGGGAGAGGGCTACACCTTC. It is translated as CASSLGLKVSKGEGYTF.

Remarks on this clone: The junction does not match germline at one end; this may be a read error. The rearrangement links TRBV28 to TRBJ1-2; D remains ambiguous. Germline V gene sequence: CDR1 MDHEN, CDR2 SYDVKM. This CDR3 contains 15 residues. CDR3 protein: CANSINPPTSGGYTF. For the CDR3, the DNA is TGTGCCAACAGTATAAACCCCCCCACTTCGGGTGGCTACACCTTC.

J is TRBJ2-7 and V is TRBV28; 12 bases align to TRBD2. CDR3 length equals 17 residues. CDR1 and CDR2 from the germline V gene are MDHEN and SYDVKM. Trimming at V came to 6 bases and at J to 0 bases, leaving 9 bases not matched to a gene. The CDR3 DNA sequence: TGTGCCAGCAGCCCCGGACTAGCGGGGCCTAGCTCCTACGAGCAGTACTTC. This translates into CASSPGLAGPSSYEQYF.

The V and J genes are TRBV5-4 and TRBJ2-7, with 8 bases matching TRBD2. CDR1 is SGHNT, CDR2 YYREEE, per germline (reference sequence). Unmatched junction bases numbered 8, after V lost 2 bases and J lost 7 bases. This CDR3 is 14 amino acids long. The CDR3 protein is CASSFGLPGGEQYF. In nucleotides, the CDR3 is TGTGCCAGCAGCTTTGGGCTACCGGGGGGGGAGCAGTACTTC.

For this clone: At one end the junction does not follow the germline gene, possibly because of a read error. Other DNA sequences in this specimen translate into the identical CDR3. J is TRBJ2-3 and V is TRBV20-1, with D maybe TRBD2 (5 bases). There are 11 residues in the CDR3. CDR1 and CDR2 (germline): DFQATT, SNEGSKA (reference sequence). The CDR3 here is CSASEGSTQYF. The CDR3 DNA sequence: TGCAGCGCTAGTGAGGGTAGTACGCAGTATTTT.